These 24 T cell receptor beta chains share one sample of origin, sequenced in a study of T cells after posttransplantation cyclophosphamide. Libraries were prepared by immunoSEQ multiplex PCR; TCRdb keeps only in-frame clonotypes and omits some of them. Of under 7,000 clones listed, roughly 94% are singletons. A marrow graft followed busulfan-fludarabine conditioning, with cyclophosphamide on days +3 and +4. The source was PBMCs, collected 1404 days after allogeneic stem cell transplant with posttransplant cyclophosphamide. The receptors were sampled from a female patient aged 50-59 years who received an allogeneic stem cell transplant from a related donor, was CMV-positive, and had no GVHD. The graft donor may have contributed some T cells.

The rearrangement links TRBV5-1 to TRBJ2-3; TRBD2 is a possible D gene (6 bases). This CDR3 contains 16 residues. CDR1 is SGHRS and CDR2 is YFSETQ in the germline V gene. The V and J ends lost 0 bases and 1 base respectively, with 12 bases between them. CDR3 coding DNA: TGCGCCAGCAGCTTGGCTGGGCCTAGCGGCACAGATACGCAGTATTTT. It codes for CASSLAGPSGTDTQYF.

Worth noting for this clone: The junction departs from the called germline gene at one end, perhaps through a read error. The genes are TRBV19 and TRBJ1-5; 7 nucleotides agree with TRBD1. Germline CDR1 LNHDA, CDR2 SQIVND (reference sequence). This CDR3 comprises 16 residues. The CDR3 loop is CASSIDRALSNQPQHF. For the CDR3, the DNA is TGTGCCAGTAGCATAGACAGGGCTCTCAGCAATCAGCCCCAGCATTTT.

The rearrangement uses TRBV19 and TRBJ2-5; weak D call: TRBD2 (5 bases). From germline, CDR1 is LNHDA and CDR2 SQIVND (reference sequence). The CDR3 sequence is 14 residues long. Trimming stripped 7 bases from V and 1 base from J, with 13 bases between. The CDR3: CASNPTRGQETQYF. The DNA for the CDR3 is TGTGCCAGTAATCCCACCCGGGGCCAAGAGACCCAGTACTTC.

The gene calls are TRBV10-3 and TRBJ2-7; 8 bases are a match to TRBD2. With 0 bases clipped from V and 2 bases from J, the junction kept 3 bases outside the gene matches. Per germline, CDR1 ENHRY and CDR2 SYGVKD. The CDR3 extends over 15 amino acids. CDR3 nucleotide sequence: TGTGCCATCAGTGAGTCCTCCGGGAGGGCCTACGAGCAGTACTTC. It translates to CAISESSGRAYEQYF.

The CDR3 DNA reads TGTGCCACCACGAGAGCGGGCGAGGGGAGGGCCAGGAACCAAGAGACCCAGTACTTC. It codes for CATTRAGEGRARNQETQYF. The chain couples TRBV2 to TRBJ2-5; TRBD2 matches at 7 bases. Looked up from germline, CDR1 is SNHLY and CDR2 is FYNNEI. The CDR3 runs to 19 residues. V was clipped by 10 bases and J by 0 bases; unmatched bases: 23.

The V and J genes are TRBV2 and TRBJ2-2, with a weak D call TRBD2 (6 bases). Deletions cut 7 bases from V and 1 base from J, with 13 bases between. The CDR3 consists of 15 residues. In germline, CDR1 is SNHLY, CDR2 FYNNEI. The CDR3: CASTFTRGNTGELFF. In DNA, the CDR3 is TGTGCCAGCACATTCACGCGGGGGAACACCGGGGAGCTGTTTTTT.

The genes are TRBV7-3 and TRBJ2-6; no reliable D call. Germline lookup yields CDR1 SGHTA and CDR2 FQGTGA. The CDR3 extends over 16 amino acids. Trimming cost V 0 bases and J 1 base, with 7 bases left between them. For the CDR3, the DNA is TGTGCCAGCAGCTTAACTGGTCGGTCTGGGGCCAACGTCCTGACTTTC. As protein: CASSLTGRSGANVLTF.

V usage is TRBV2 and J usage is TRBJ1-5; no firm D call. The CDR3 runs to 12 residues. In germline, CDR1 is SNHLY, CDR2 FYNNEI. V was clipped by 8 bases and J by 1 base, with 6 bases between them. CDR3 sequence reads: CASRGSNQPQHF. In DNA form, the CDR3 reads TGTGCCAGCCGGGGAAGCAATCAGCCCCAGCATTTT.

The chain carries TRBV23-1 and TRBJ1-5; D may be TRBD1 (6 bases). TRBV23-1 is reported as an ORF; its role is uncertain. The CDR3 loop spans 16 amino acids. V was shortened by 3 bases and J by 3 bases, with 15 bases between the two germline ends. The CDR3 nucleotides read TGCGCCAGCAGTCATTGGGACATAAAAAACAATCAGCCCCAGCATTTT. This translates into CASSHWDIKNNQPQHF.

The V gene is TRBV7-3, the J gene TRBJ2-4; 12 bases line up with TRBD2. The CDR3 is made up of 19 amino acids. Germline CDR1 reads SGHTA; CDR2 reads FQGTGA. V dropped 5 bases and J dropped 7; count of bases not matched to a gene: 18. The CDR3 nucleotides read TGTGCCAGCAGCCCGATCGGACTAGCGGGAACCTACTGGGAGAACATTCAGTACTTC. Protein: CASSPIGLAGTYWENIQYF.

The count of this clone is one. V is TRBV15 and J is TRBJ1-2, with unresolved D. Germline CDR1 is LNHNV and CDR2 is YYDKDF (reference sequence). The CDR3 has 12 residues. Trimming removed 5 bases from V and 5 bases from J, with 9 bases in between. In nucleotides, the CDR3 is TGTGCCACCAGCGGTGCAGGATATGGCTACACCTTC. It codes for CATSGAGYGYTF.

The chain couples TRBV4-3 to TRBJ2-7, with D possibly TRBD1 on 6 matching bases. Deletions cut 4 bases from V and 7 bases from J, with 23 bases between. Germline values: CDR1 LGHNA, CDR2 YSLEER. This CDR3 contains 16 residues. The CDR3 DNA reads as TGCGCCAGCAGCCCCCAGCGAGGACAGCTTACGAAAGAGCAGTACTTC. It specifies CASSPQRGQLTKEQYF.

The V and J genes are TRBV2 and TRBJ2-7; possibly TRBD2 for D (6 bases). Trimming stripped 10 bases from V and 0 bases from J, with 13 bases between. Germline V CDR1 and CDR2: SNHLY, FYNNEI. The CDR3 consists of 13 residues. CDR3 bases: TGTGCCACCCTCGGGGGAAACTCCTACGAGCAGTACTTC. Its translation: CATLGGNSYEQYF.

The rearrangement uses TRBV25-1 and TRBJ1-5; D perhaps matches TRBD1 (6 bases). Between the trimmed V and J ends, which lost 5 bases and 5 bases, there was a span of 10 bases. In germline, CDR1 is MGHDK, CDR2 SYGVNS. The CDR3 covers 13 residues. This CDR3 reads CASSQGRDQPQHF. CDR3 nucleotide sequence: TGTGCCAGCAGTCAGGGGCGGGATCAGCCCCAGCATTTT.

This CDR3 is CASRPGQSVVTIYF. CDR3 nucleotides: TGTGCCAGCAGACCGGGACAATCGGTTGTCACCATATATTTT. The rearrangement joins TRBV28 to TRBJ1-3, with a possible D match to TRBD1 (6 bases). Per germline, CDR1 MDHEN and CDR2 SYDVKM. V was clipped by 6 bases and J by 9 bases, with 18 bases between them. This CDR3 contains 14 residues.

The chain employs TRBV19 and TRBJ2-5, with 7 bases lining up with TRBD1. This CDR3 spans 17 amino acids. Germline CDR1 and CDR2: LNHDA and SQIVND (reference sequence). V was pared by 5 bases and J by 1 base, with 13 bases of the junction left unmatched. The CDR3 sequence: CASSFQTLQGFQETQYF. The CDR3, as DNA: TGTGCCAGTAGTTTTCAAACCCTACAGGGGTTCCAAGAGACCCAGTACTTC.

The V gene is TRBV5-4, the J gene TRBJ2-7; TRBD2 agrees at 8 bases. The CDR3 runs to 16 residues. The germline V gene has CDR1 SGHNT and CDR2 YYREEE (reference sequence). V lost 3 bases and J lost 1; bases outside the gene matches: 9. The CDR3 DNA follows: TGTGCCAGCAGCTCCCCGACAGCGGGAGTTTCCTACGAGCAGTACTTC. Its protein is CASSSPTAGVSYEQYF. The full variable domain, with the rest looked up from reference TRBV5-4 and TRBJ2-7, is ETGVTQSPTHLIKTRGQQVTLRCSSQSGHNTVSWYQQALGQGPQFIFQYYREEENGRGNFPPRFSGLQFPNYSSELNVNALELDDSALYLCASSSPTAGVSYEQYFGPGTRLTVT.

The chain recombines TRBV5-5 with TRBJ2-1; 7 bases line up with TRBD2. J lost 3 bases, V lost 3 bases, and 6 bases had no gene match. Germline values: CDR1 SGHKS, CDR2 YYEKEE (reference sequence). The CDR3 has 15 residues. The CDR3 protein is CASSSIGLVYNEQFF. CDR3 in DNA: TGTGCCAGCAGCTCGATAGGACTAGTCTACAATGAGCAGTTCTTC.

This chain links TRBV11-3 with TRBJ2-3; TRBD1 is a possible D gene (5 bases). V gave up 0 bases and J gave up 8 bases, with 9 bases separating them. This CDR3 spans 13 amino acids. The germline V gene has CDR1 SGHNT and CDR2 YENEEA. CDR3 region: CASSLDIQGTQYF. Here the CDR3 DNA reads TGTGCCAGCAGCTTAGATATTCAGGGTACGCAGTATTTT.

The chain couples TRBV7-9 to TRBJ1-6; tentatively, D is TRBD1 (5 bases). With 0 bases removed from V and 8 bases from J, the gap between germline ends came to 11 bases. Germline CDR1 reads SEHNR; CDR2 reads FQNEAQ (reference sequence). The CDR3 sequence is 15 residues long. In DNA form, the CDR3 reads TGTGCCAGCAGCTTAGCAAGGGGATGGGATTCACCCCTCCACTTT. It codes for CASSLARGWDSPLHF.

The V gene is TRBV2, the J gene TRBJ2-1, with a weak D call TRBD1 (5 bases). Germline CDR1 and CDR2: SNHLY and FYNNEI. The CDR3 consists of 11 residues. Trimming left V 5 bases short and J 10 bases short, with 9 bases between. CDR3 in amino acids: CASSQGNEQFF. CDR3 bases: TGTGCCAGCAGTCAGGGTAACGAGCAGTTCTTC.

CDR3 amino acids: CAITKQRVGGTGGGFYGYTF. CDR3 DNA sequence: TGTGCCATCACCAAACAAAGAGTGGGTGGGACAGGAGGGGGCTTCTATGGCTACACCTTC. V gene TRBV10-3 combines with J gene TRBJ1-2; 8 bases line up with TRBD1. Trimming at V came to 7 bases and at J to 4 bases, leaving 26 bases not matched to a gene. The CDR3 has 20 residues. Germline V CDR1 and CDR2: ENHRY, SYGVKD.

On this clone itself: A read error may account for a junction end that differs from germline. The chain couples TRBV4-1 to TRBJ2-7; 8 bases align to TRBD1. This CDR3 has 17 amino acids. Germline CDR1 and CDR2: MGHRA and YSYEKL. The CDR3 protein is CASSQRPGLDRVYEQYF. As DNA, the CDR3 is TGCGCCAGTAGCCAAAGGCCCGGCCTGGACAGGGTCTACGAGCAGTACTTC.

The chain carries TRBV7-7 and TRBJ2-7; D possibly corresponds to TRBD1 (6 bases). Germline CDR1 SSHAT, CDR2 FNYEAQ (reference sequence). V lost 5 bases and J 0 bases, leaving 8 bases between the germline ends. The CDR3 covers 13 residues. Here the CDR3 reads CASSVGASYEQYF. DNA of the CDR3: TGTGCCAGCAGCGTGGGGGCCTCCTACGAGCAGTACTTC.